A single sample gave rise to the 8 T cell receptor beta chains below, sequenced in a study of shared clonotypes between healthy human individuals. Using immunoSEQ multiplex PCR, the repertoire was profiled, and TCRdb retains in-frame clones only, with some absent. The sample holds around 1.6 million clones; around 98% are singletons and the top ten take less than 0.55%. What was sequenced was naive CD4+ T cells sorted from blood. The subset is: CD45RA+ positively selected. These receptors originate from a man aged 30-40 years in good health.

Of note for this clone: Other DNA variants within this sample encode the same CDR3. V and J are TRBV5-1 and TRBJ2-1, with 10 bases lining up with TRBD2. The CDR3 loop spans 15 amino acids. Trimming cost V 5 bases and J 0 bases; bases outside gene matches: 2. Germline CDR1 and CDR2: SGHRS and YFSETQ. The CDR3 bases are TGCGCCAGCAGTCCTAGCGGGAGCTCCTACAATGAGCAGTTCTTC. It encodes CASSPSGSSYNEQFF.

DNA for the CDR3: TGTGCCAGCAGCTTAGCCGCGGGAGGGCCTGGCGAGCAGTACTTC. It yields the protein CASSLAAGGPGEQYF. The chain is built from TRBV7-8 and TRBJ2-7, with 9 bases aligning to TRBD2. This CDR3 has 15 amino acids. J was trimmed by 6 bases and V by 0 bases; bases with no gene match: 6. The germline V gene encodes CDR1 SGHVS and CDR2 FQNEAQ.

The chain couples TRBV16 to TRBJ1-2; TRBD1 aligns across 11 bases. The germline gives CDR1 KGHSY, CDR2 FQNENV. There are 15 residues in the CDR3. V lost 2 bases to trimming and J lost 7 bases; unmatched junction nucleotides: 6. CDR3 bases: TGTGCCAGCAGCCAAATGGGACAGGGGGACACTGGCTACACCTTC. Encoded protein: CASSQMGQGDTGYTF.

CDR3 sequence (DNA): TGCGCCAGCAGCTTTGGCGGCAACTCTGGAAACACCATATATTTT. It encodes CASSFGGNSGNTIYF. V and J are TRBV5-1 and TRBJ1-3; D is unresolved. Trimming pared 2 bases from V and 0 bases from J, leaving 9 bases between. The CDR3 has 15 residues. Germline values: CDR1 SGHRS, CDR2 YFSETQ.

The chain is built from TRBV6-1 and TRBJ1-4, with D unresolved. V gave up 4 bases and J gave up 5 bases, with 11 bases separating them. CDR1 and CDR2 (germline): MNHNS, SASEGT. The CDR3 consists of 14 residues. CDR3 DNA sequence: TGTGCCAGCAGTGGCGGCCCGGGAAATGAAAAACTGTTTTTT. This codes for CASSGGPGNEKLFF.

This clone was detected once. This chain links TRBV5-1 with TRBJ1-2; tentatively, D is TRBD1 (6 bases). The CDR3 runs to 15 residues. The V end was cut by 0 bases, the J end by 3 bases, with 12 bases between. Germline CDR1 is SGHRS and CDR2 is YFSETQ. DNA for the CDR3: TGCGCCAGCAGCTTGGCCGCCAGGGGCTACTATGGCTACACCTTC. The encoded protein is CASSLAARGYYGYTF.

This clone was recorded only once. The rearrangement links TRBV18 to TRBJ1-1; D is unresolved. V shed 4 bases and J shed 1 base, with 4 bases lying between them. CDR3 length: 12 residues. From germline, CDR1 is KGHSH and CDR2 LQKENI. As DNA, the CDR3 is TGTGCCAGCTCACACTCGAACACTGAAGCTTTCTTT. This translates into CASSHSNTEAFF.

The rearrangement uses TRBV6-1 and TRBJ2-7; no clear D. Trimming pared 4 bases from V and 1 base from J, leaving 14 bases between. Germline V gives CDR1 MNHNS, CDR2 SASEGT. This CDR3 comprises 15 residues. The CDR3 region has the DNA TGTGCCAGCAGTGCCTTAGGGTCTCCATCCTACGAGCAGTACTTC. Translating gives CASSALGSPSYEQYF.